A selection of T cell receptor beta chains follows, all from one sample in a study of vaccination and CD4 T cells after COVID-19. Using its own MiXCR run on the PCR reads, TCRdb lists one record per CDR3 protein. The sample records 20,000 to 25,000 distinct CDR3 sequences, about 40% being singletons. Which antigens these TCRs recognize remains unknown. The sample taken for sequencing was CD4+ T cells from blood, cultured in vitro. The receptors originated from a human donor who had recovered from COVID-19. CDR3s include the opening cysteine and the closing phenylalanine or tryptophan. D genes are given only for firm matches. Some rows mark clone size as missing; the rest say once, few, many or name a class of expanded clone.

d_call clone_size j_call v_call cdr3_nt cdr3_aa
- - TRBJ1-2 TRBV5-4 TGTGCCAGCAGGCCGACGGTGCATATCACCTCTAACTATGGCTACACCTTC CASRPTVHITSNYGYTF
- few TRBJ1-5 TRBV6-2/TRBV6-3 TGTGCCAGCAGATCCCGCGCCGCCGAAGTGCCCCAGCATTTT CASRSRAAEVPQHF
- few TRBJ1-5 TRBV7-8 TGTGCCAGCAGCAAACGGGCAGGGCCCTATAGCAATCAGCCCCAGCATTTT CASSKRAGPYSNQPQHF
- - TRBJ2-3 TRBV7-8 TGTGCCACCTCTAGGGGCCGCAGCACAGATACGCAGTATTTT CATSRGRSTDTQYF
- - TRBJ2-3 TRBV6-1 TGTGCCAGCCGATTCGGGACTACAGATACGCAGTATTTT CASRFGTTDTQYF
- - TRBJ1-5 TRBV5-1 TGCGCCAGCAGCTTGCAGCCGCTTGGGGTAAGCAATCAGCCCCAGCATTTT CASSLQPLGVSNQPQHF
- few TRBJ1-1 TRBV28 TGTGCCAGCCCCGGAGACAAGAACACTGAAGCTTTCTTT CASPGDKNTEAFF
- - TRBJ2-1 TRBV25-1 TGTGCCAGCAGTGAATATAATAGGGAGGTGTTCTTC CASSEYNREVFF
- - TRBJ2-3 TRBV6-1 TGTGCCAGCAGTGCCCAGGGGGGGGCCGGTACAGATACGCAGTATTTT CASSAQGGAGTDTQYF
TRBD1 - TRBJ1-1 TRBV19 TGTGCCAGTAGTAGACTGGGACAGGGCAACACTGAAGCTTTCTTT CASSRLGQGNTEAFF
- - TRBJ2-5 TRBV5-4 TGTGCCAGCAGCTCTCGCGAAGAGACCCAGTACTTC CASSSREETQYF
- few TRBJ1-3 TRBV7-2 TGTGCCAGCAGCCCGACTTTACAGGGAGCTGGAAACACCATATATTTT CASSPTLQGAGNTIYF
- - TRBJ1-1 TRBV2 TGTGCCAGCAGTCCAGCAGGCGACCTGAACACTGAAGCTTTCTTT CASSPAGDLNTEAFF
- few TRBJ2-3 TRBV12-3/TRBV12-4 TGTGCCTCCCGGGACCCCCAGGCAGATACGCAGTATTTT CASRDPQADTQYF
TRBD2 few TRBJ2-3 TRBV6-1 TGTGCCAGCAGCCTCGGGGGGGAGGCAGATACGCAGTATTTT CASSLGGEADTQYF
- - TRBJ2-7 TRBV20-1 TGCAGTGCTAGAGATATAGCGCGTAGCTCCTACGAGCAGTACTTC CSARDIARSSYEQYF
- - TRBJ1-1 TRBV9 TGTGCCAGCAGCGTTAGCGTGAACACTGAAGCTTTCTTT CASSVSVNTEAFF
- - TRBJ1-1 TRBV7-8 TGTGCCAGCAGCTTAAACCAGGGCCAGGGTGAAGCTTTCTTT CASSLNQGQGEAFF
TRBD1 - TRBJ1-5 TRBV28 TGTGCCAGCAGTTTGGACAGGGCTAGCAATCAGCCCCAGCATTTT CASSLDRASNQPQHF
- - TRBJ2-1 TRBV6-5 TGTGCCAGCAGTTACAGGGACTCAATTTTTAGCTCCTACAATGAGCAGTTCTTC CASSYRDSIFSSYNEQFF
TRBD2 - TRBJ2-2 TRBV6-2/TRBV6-3 TGTGCCAGCTCGGAAAGGGGAGCGGGAGGGCCCCGGAGCGGGGAGCTGTTTTTT CASSERGAGGPRSGELFF
TRBD1 - TRBJ1-3 TRBV2 TGTGCCAGCAGTGAGACCGACAGGGACTACTCTGGAAACACCATATATTTT CASSETDRDYSGNTIYF
TRBD1 - TRBJ2-3 TRBV2 TGTGCCAGCGCGGGGACAGGATCAATCACAGATACGCAGTATTTT CASAGTGSITDTQYF
- - TRBJ1-2 TRBV29-1 TGCAGCGTTGAAGTAACGTCCCGAGATGGCTACACCTTC CSVEVTSRDGYTF